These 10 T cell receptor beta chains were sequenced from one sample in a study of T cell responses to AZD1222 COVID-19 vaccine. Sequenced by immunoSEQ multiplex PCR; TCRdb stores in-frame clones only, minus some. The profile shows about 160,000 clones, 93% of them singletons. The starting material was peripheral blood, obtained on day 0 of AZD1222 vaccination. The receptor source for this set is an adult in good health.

CDR3 sequence reads: CASSLEGEADTQYF. CDR3 sequence (DNA): TGTGCCAGCAGCTTAGAAGGGGAGGCAGATACGCAGTATTTT. The chain has TRBV7-8 and TRBJ2-3, with D perhaps matching TRBD2 (6 bases). There are 14 residues in the CDR3. Trimming pared 1 base from V and 4 bases from J, leaving 9 bases between. Germline lookup yields CDR1 SGHVS and CDR2 FQNEAQ.

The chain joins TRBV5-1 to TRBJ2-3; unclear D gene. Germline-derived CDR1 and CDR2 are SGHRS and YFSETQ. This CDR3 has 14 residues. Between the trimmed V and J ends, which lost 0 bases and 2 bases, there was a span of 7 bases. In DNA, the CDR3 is TGCGCCAGCAGCTTGGGGCAGCTCACAGATACGCAGTATTTT. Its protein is CASSLGQLTDTQYF.

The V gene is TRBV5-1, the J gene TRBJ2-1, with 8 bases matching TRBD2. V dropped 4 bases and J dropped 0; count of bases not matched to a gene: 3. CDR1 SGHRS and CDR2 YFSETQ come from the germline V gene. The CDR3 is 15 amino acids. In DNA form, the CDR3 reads TGCGCCAGCAGCGGGAGCGGGGGCTCCTACAATGAGCAGTTCTTC. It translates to CASSGSGGSYNEQFF.

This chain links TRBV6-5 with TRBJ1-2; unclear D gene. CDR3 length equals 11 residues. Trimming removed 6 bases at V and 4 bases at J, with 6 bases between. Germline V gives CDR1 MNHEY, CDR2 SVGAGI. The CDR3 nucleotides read TGTGCCAGCAGGAAGGTCTATGGCTACACCTTC. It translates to CASRKVYGYTF.

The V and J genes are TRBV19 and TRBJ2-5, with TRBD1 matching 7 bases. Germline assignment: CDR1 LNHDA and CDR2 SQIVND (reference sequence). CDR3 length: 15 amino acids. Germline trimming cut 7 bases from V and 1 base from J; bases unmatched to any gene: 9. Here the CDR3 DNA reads TGTGCCAGTACCCCAACCAGGGACAGCCAAGAGACCCAGTACTTC. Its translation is CASTPTRDSQETQYF.

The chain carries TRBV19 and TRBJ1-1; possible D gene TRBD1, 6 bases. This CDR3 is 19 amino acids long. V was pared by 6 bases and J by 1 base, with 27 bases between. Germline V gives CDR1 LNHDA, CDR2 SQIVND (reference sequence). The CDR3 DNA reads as TGTGCCAGTAGAATGACCACGCTTAGAGGGGGGGACGGGAACACTGAAGCTTTCTTT. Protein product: CASRMTTLRGGDGNTEAFF.

The CDR3 coding sequence is TGTGCCAGCAGCCAAGATGACGGCCATCTCTACAATGAGCAGTTCTTC. Protein sequence: CASSQDDGHLYNEQFF. The V call is TRBV3-1 (or the pseudogene TRBV3-2), the J call TRBJ2-1, with D uncertain. V shed 0 bases and J shed 3 bases, with 12 bases lying between them. CDR1 LGHDT and CDR2 YNNKEL come from the germline V gene (reference sequence). The CDR3 covers 16 residues.

The CDR3 loop is CASSLGDILYNEQFF. CDR3 coding DNA: TGCGCCAGCAGCTTGGGGGACATCCTATACAATGAGCAGTTCTTC. The gene calls are TRBV5-1 and TRBJ2-1, with D possibly being TRBD1 (6 bases). CDR3 length: 15 residues. The germline V gene has CDR1 SGHRS and CDR2 YFSETQ. Deletions cut 0 bases from V and 4 bases from J, with 11 bases between.

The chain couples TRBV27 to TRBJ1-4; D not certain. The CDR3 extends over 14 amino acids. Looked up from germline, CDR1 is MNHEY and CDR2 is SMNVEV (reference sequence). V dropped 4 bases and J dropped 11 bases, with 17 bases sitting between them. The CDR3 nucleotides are TGTGCCAGCAGTTCGCCGGGAGTTGGCGGGAAACTGTTTTTT. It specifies CASSSPGVGGKLFF.

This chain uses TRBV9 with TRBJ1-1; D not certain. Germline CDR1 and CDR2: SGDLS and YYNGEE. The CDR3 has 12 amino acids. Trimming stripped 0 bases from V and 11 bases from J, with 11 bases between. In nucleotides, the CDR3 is TGTGCCAGCAGCGTAGGGGAGGGCGAGGCTTTCTTT. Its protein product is CASSVGEGEAFF.